This T cell receptor (beta chain) was obtained from a study of CD8+CD57+ T cells in acquired aplastic anemia (dated by TCRdb to 2016 to 2019). About the investigation overall: Extracted DNA from sorted CD4+ and CD8+ cells averaged about 2.9 ug, ranging from about 0.18 to 27.4 ug. An average of approximately 10 million reads for CD4+ cells and approximately 11 million reads for CD8+ cells was obtained from healthy donor samples. The paper's findings and limits, for the study overall: Patients and healthy controls showed no significant difference in CD8+ Simpson's diversity (P=0.060). Although under 35 CD8+ CDR3 sequences were shared by patients and controls, these sequences appeared highly expressed in patients and within the immunodominant clones of patients.

In this study, sorted CD4+ and CD8+ T cells from the blood of healthy subjects and of severe aplastic anemia patients had their TCR repertoires deep-sequenced. Ficoll-Paque density gradient centrifugation was used to isolate peripheral blood mononuclear cells. Before DNA extraction, CD4+ and CD8+ T cells were sorted with FACS or magnetic beads. Profiling of TCR beta VDJ combinations and CDR3 sequences used genomic DNA as the template. An Illumina HiSeq 2000 was the platform used for TCR repertoire sequencing. Processing in the source paper ran as follows. TRBV/TRBJ rearrangement plots, CDR3 size and DJ length profiles, and Simpson's diversity index were used to evaluate the repertoires. The immunodominant clone was defined as the most abundant DNA sequence in deep sequencing data. CDR3 amino acid sequences were checked for sharing across subjects and were also compared against the VDJdb database and published repertoires. Using fastp at Q25 and MiXCR, TCRdb reprocessed the public reads and kept productive beta chains. Each entry merges the rows of one CDR3 protein and shows their most common DNA and genes. These V and J calls originate from TCRdb's pipeline instead of the authors' own analysis. This sample gives some 240,000 distinct CDR3 sequences in total; about 37% of them show up just once. Around 1.1% of the sample is held by the ten biggest clonotypes.

The germline V gene encodes CDR1 WNHNN and CDR2 SYGVQD (reference sequence). The cysteine opens and the phenylalanine closes a CDR3 of 13 amino acids. Only CDR3 DNA remains: 39 bases, in frame from the first base. Cut back by 3 bases and 8 bases, the V and J ends lie 12 bases apart. On this clonotype: Its antigen specificity is not known. The input lacks base qualities; no much larger clone sits a single base away.

The sequence joins TRBV10-1 to TRBJ2-3; the D gene is perhaps TRBD2, from 5 matching bases. The sequenced sample consisted of sorted CD4+, CD8+, or CD8+CD57+ T cells (not recorded which) from PBMCs. The clonotype was recovered from a human donor in good health, serving as a control. The base sequence is TGCGCCAGCAGTGACCCAAGCCTAGCTACGCAGTATTTT. This encodes CASSDPSLATQYF.